Given below is one T cell receptor (beta chain) in context. The data belong to a study of STAT5B mutations in CD4+ large granular lymphocyte leukemia. Study summary: Healthy donors showed HLA-associated enrichment of the CDR3 'QG' motif.

CDR1 and CDR2 (germline): WSHSY, SAAADI. The CDR3 runs 13 residues. V was shortened by 4 bases and J by 5 bases, with 11 bases between the two germline ends. Sequencing used immunoSEQ multiplex PCR; TCRdb keeps in-frame clones, though not all of them. Of some 30,000 clones in the sample, 75% to 85% were seen once. This sequence was found in a human donor in good health. Sequencing input: CD4+ T cells from blood buffy coats. The chain carries TRBV10-2 and TRBJ2-5, with D tentatively TRBD1 or TRBD2 (5 bases each). The CDR3 sequence is CASSGQRGETQYF. CDR3 bases: TGCGCCAGCAGTGGACAGCGAGGGGAGACCCAGTACTTC.